Listed here are 18 T cell receptor beta chains from one sample, sequenced in a study of T cells in tuberculosis. Assay: immunoSEQ multiplex PCR; the TCRdb copy retains only in-frame clones and omits some. Of some 49,000 clones listed, 90% to 95% are singletons. The time point denotes: new active TB diagnosis, blood taken before or within 7 days of starting treatment. This sample comprised PBMCs, obtained at tuberculosis diagnosis. Source of these receptors: an adult with tuberculosis.

CDR3: CSAYRVGIQYF. CDR3 DNA sequence: TGCAGTGCTTACAGGGTGGGCATTCAGTACTTC. The chain uses TRBV20-1 and TRBJ2-4; tentative D call: TRBD1 (6 bases). V was trimmed by 5 bases and J by 9 bases, leaving 11 bases between them. Per germline, CDR1 DFQATT and CDR2 SNEGSKA (reference sequence). This CDR3 region has 11 residues.

The chain uses TRBV7-5 and TRBJ1-1; the table assigns TRBD1, which was not confirmed against the DNA. TRBV7-5 is designated a pseudogene. This CDR3 region has 14 residues. The CDR3 spells CARSLGQGRTEAFF. CDR3 nucleotides: TGTGCCAGAAGCTTAGGACAGGGAAGGACTGAAGCTTTCTTT.

The chain combines TRBV27 with TRBJ2-7; 8 bases agree with TRBD1. Germline CDR1 and CDR2: MNHEY and SMNVEV (reference sequence). V was pared by 3 bases and J by 1 base, with 8 bases of the junction left unmatched. CDR3 length: 16 amino acids. CDR3 loop: CASSFGTGLASYEQYF. The CDR3 DNA follows: TGTGCCAGCAGTTTTGGGACAGGCCTCGCGTCCTACGAGCAGTACTTC.

This clone was counted a single time. The chain carries TRBV15 and TRBJ2-7, with D maybe TRBD1 (5 bases). The ends were cut back, 2 bases at V and 0 bases at J, with 8 bases in the middle. The CDR3 is made up of 14 amino acids. Germline loops: CDR1 LNHNV, CDR2 YYDKDF (reference sequence). DNA for the CDR3: TGTGCCACCAGCAGAATGACAGTCTCCTACGAGCAGTACTTC. Its translation is CATSRMTVSYEQYF.

The CDR3 region has the DNA TGTGCCAGTAGTATAGGCCCCCCAGGGGATGAGCAGTTCTTC. Its protein product is CASSIGPPGDEQFF. This sequence joins TRBV19 and TRBJ2-1, with D tentatively TRBD1 (6 bases). The CDR3 runs 14 residues. Trimming left V 1 base short and J 8 bases short, with 12 bases between. CDR1 and CDR2 from the germline V gene are LNHDA and SQIVND (reference sequence).

This clone was seen once. The CDR3 sequence: CASSPTGGSEAFF. CDR3 nucleotide sequence: TGTGCCAGCTCACCCACAGGGGGGTCTGAAGCTTTCTTT. The chain couples TRBV18 to TRBJ1-1; TRBD1 matches at 8 bases. The germline CDR1 and CDR2 sequences are KGHSH and LQKENI. J was trimmed by 6 bases and V by 3 bases; bases with no gene match: 3. The CDR3 runs to 13 residues. The whole variable domain, remainder taken from reference TRBV18 and TRBJ1-1, is NAGVMQNPRHLVRRRGQEARLRCSPMKGHSHVYWYRQLPEEGLKFMVYLQKENIIDESGMPKERFSAEFPKEGPSILRIQQVVRGDSAAYFCASSPTGGSEAFFGQGTRLTVV.

This clone was seen a single time. This sequence joins TRBV7-8 and TRBJ1-2; weak D call: TRBD1 (5 bases). Germline CDR1 SGHVS, CDR2 FQNEAQ. Trimming pared 1 base from V and 7 bases from J, leaving 16 bases between. This CDR3 comprises 15 residues. The CDR3 DNA sequence: TGTGCCAGCAGCTTAGTACTGGGTGGGGCAGCTGGCTACACCTTC. Its protein is CASSLVLGGAAGYTF.

The chain uses TRBV15 and TRBJ2-2; 8 bases map to TRBD2. This CDR3 region has 15 residues. Germline CDR1 LNHNV, CDR2 YYDKDF (reference sequence). Unmatched junction bases numbered 5, after V lost 5 bases and J lost 3 bases. CDR3 in DNA: TGTGCCACCAGCCCTCGGGGGGGGGACACCGGGGAGCTGTTTTTT. The encoded protein is CATSPRGGDTGELFF.

The genes are TRBV5-8 and TRBJ2-7; 8 bases agree with TRBD1. This CDR3 spans 15 amino acids. The ends lost 0 bases at V and 2 bases at J; junction bases unmatched: 4. Germline lookup yields CDR1 SGHTS and CDR2 YDEGEE. CDR3 amino acids: CASSLGTGTTYEQYF. CDR3 nucleotide sequence: TGTGCCAGCAGCTTGGGGACAGGGACAACCTACGAGCAGTACTTC. Complete variable domain (other parts from reference TRBV5-8 and TRBJ2-7): EAGVTQSPTHLIKTRGQQATLRCSPISGHTSVYWYQQALGLGLQFLLWYDEGEERNRGNFPPRFSGRQFPNYSSELNVNALELEDSALYLCASSLGTGTTYEQYFGPGTRLTVT.

The rearrangement joins TRBV28 to TRBJ1-2; D not certain. The CDR3 extends over 13 amino acids. V lost 4 bases and J lost 8, with 14 bases in between. The germline CDR1 and CDR2 sequences are MDHEN and SYDVKM. This CDR3 is CASSSPSPRGYTF. CDR3 bases: TGTGCCAGCAGTTCCCCATCCCCGAGGGGCTACACCTTC.

The chain's CDR3 is CSVENRGGTEAFF. CDR3 nucleotide sequence: TGCAGCGTTGAAAACAGGGGTGGCACTGAAGCTTTCTTT. This chain uses TRBV29-1 with TRBJ1-1, with 7 bases aligning to TRBD1. Per germline, CDR1 SQVTM and CDR2 ANQGSEA. The CDR3 is made up of 13 amino acids. Trimming took 2 bases from V and 4 from J; bases not matched to a gene: 4.

This chain links TRBV5-1 with TRBJ2-5; possibly TRBD2 for D (6 bases). Trimming took 3 bases from V and 2 from J, leaving 11 bases between them. Germline V gene sequence: CDR1 SGHRS, CDR2 YFSETQ. The CDR3 consists of 14 residues. The CDR3 DNA reads TGCGCCAGCAGCTCCGCCCGGGGGCAAGAGACCCAGTACTTC. It yields the protein CASSSARGQETQYF. Full variable domain (outside the CDR3, taken from reference TRBV5-1 and TRBJ2-5): KAGVTQTPRYLIKTRGQQVTLSCSPISGHRSVSWYQQTPGQGLQFLFEYFSETQRNKGNFPGRFSGRQFSNSRSEMNVSTLELGDSALYLCASSSARGQETQYFGPGTRLLVL.

This clone was counted once. The V gene is TRBV9, the J gene TRBJ2-7, with 12 bases that match TRBD2. The CDR3 is made up of 15 amino acids. After removal of 7 bases from V and 7 bases from J, the junction contained 12 bases not matched to a gene. In germline, CDR1 is SGDLS, CDR2 YYNGEE. CDR3 sequence (DNA): TGTGCCAGCTCCTCCGCCCCTAGCGGGAGGGCGGAGCAGTACTTC. Its protein product is CASSSAPSGRAEQYF.

The CDR3 region has the DNA TGTGCCAGCAGCTTCTCCAGCAATGAGCAGTTCTTC. It specifies CASSFSSNEQFF. J is TRBJ2-1 and V is TRBV7-9; no firm D call. The CDR3 length is 12 residues. Germline assignment: CDR1 SEHNR and CDR2 FQNEAQ (reference sequence). V gave up 3 bases and J gave up 6 bases, with 6 bases separating them.

This chain connects TRBV14 to TRBJ2-1; D is unclear. Germline CDR1 SGHDN, CDR2 FVKESK. The CDR3 extends over 16 amino acids. The ends were cut back, 4 bases at V and 0 bases at J, with 13 bases in the middle. The CDR3 DNA is TGTGCCAGCAGCCTAGAACCACTAAACTCCTACAATGAGCAGTTCTTC. It is translated as CASSLEPLNSYNEQFF.

This chain joins TRBV14 and TRBJ2-1; TRBD2 agrees at 10 bases. V shed 0 bases, J shed 5 bases, and the junction held 10 bases outside the gene matches. There are 18 residues in the CDR3. CDR1 is SGHDN, CDR2 FVKESK, per germline. The CDR3 DNA is TGTGCCAGCAGCCAAGATGGGCCTAGCGGGAGTCGCGACAATGAGCAGTTCTTC. Translated, it gives CASSQDGPSGSRDNEQFF.

The chain joins TRBV7-6 to TRBJ1-1; a possible D gene is TRBD1 (6 bases). This CDR3 spans 13 amino acids. Germline values: CDR1 SGHVS, CDR2 FNYEAQ. V shed 1 base and J shed 4 bases, with 7 bases lying between them. The CDR3 loop reads CASSLVQGTEAFF. For the CDR3, the DNA is TGTGCCAGCAGCTTAGTACAGGGCACTGAAGCTTTCTTT.

The gene calls are TRBV30 and TRBJ2-3; no clear D gene. The CDR3 runs 13 residues. V was cut by 3 bases and J by 10 bases, with 17 bases left in between. The germline V gene has CDR1 GTSNPN and CDR2 SVGIG (reference sequence). The CDR3 sequence: CAWRENEIRPQYF. The CDR3, as DNA: TGTGCCTGGAGAGAAAACGAGATACGTCCGCAGTATTTT.